The 32 T cell receptor beta chains below were found in one sample sequenced in a study of cytomegalovirus exposure and HLA in healthy donors. Amplification used 60 Vbeta primers and 13 Jbeta primers. Assay used: immunoSEQ multiplex PCR; TCRdb lists only in-frame clones, some missing. The sample lists about 270,000 clones; roughly 89% were seen once. Sequencing was performed on PBMCs. These receptor sequences come from a man aged 35-49 years in good health and CMV-seropositive.

CDR3 DNA: TGTGCCAGCAGTTTGGCCCGGGGAGATAACTATGGCTACACCTTC. Translating gives CASSLARGDNYGYTF. V gene TRBV27 combines with J gene TRBJ1-2; no reliable D call. The V gene's germline CDR1 is MNHEY and CDR2 SMNVEV (reference sequence). V lost 3 bases and J 1 base, leaving 12 bases between the germline ends. The CDR3 has 15 amino acids.

This sequence joins TRBV7-2 and TRBJ2-4; no clear D. Germline V gene data show CDR1 as SGHTA and CDR2 as FQGNSA. This CDR3 is built from 15 residues. The ends were cut back, 3 bases at V and 4 bases at J, with 13 bases in the middle. The CDR3 protein is CASSLDRLQKNIQYF. In nucleotides, the CDR3 is TGTGCCAGCAGCTTGGATAGATTACAGAAAAACATTCAGTACTTC.

The V gene is TRBV29-1, the J gene TRBJ2-3; TRBD2 might be the D (7 bases). V was pared by 2 bases and J by 8 bases, with 11 bases between. The CDR3 runs to 12 residues. Germline CDR1 reads SQVTM; CDR2 reads ANQGSEA. CDR3 residues: CSVERGASTQYF. The CDR3 nucleotides read TGCAGCGTTGAACGGGGGGCTAGTACGCAGTATTTT.

The V call is TRBV30, the J call TRBJ1-3; 7 bases align to TRBD1. The junction had 14 bases not matched to a gene; V was cut back by 5 bases and J by 7 bases. CDR3 size: 15 residues. Germline-derived CDR1 and CDR2 are GTSNPN and SVGIG (reference sequence). This CDR3 reads CAWGGVSGGTNTIYF. The CDR3, as DNA: TGTGCCTGGGGGGGAGTTTCAGGGGGAACGAACACCATATATTTT.

V is TRBV7-8 and J is TRBJ2-3, with D perhaps TRBD1 (6 bases). In germline, CDR1 is SGHVS, CDR2 FQNEAQ. Trimming shortened V by 3 bases and J by 0 bases, and 13 bases separated the two germline ends. The CDR3 runs 16 residues. CDR3 loop: CASSFRQVPSTDTQYF. The CDR3 coding sequence is TGTGCCAGCAGCTTCCGACAGGTGCCTAGCACAGATACGCAGTATTTT.

The chain combines TRBV18 with TRBJ1-1; perhaps TRBD1 as D (6 bases). The CDR3 consists of 13 residues. The V and J ends lost 4 bases and 5 bases respectively, with 11 bases between them. Germline V gives CDR1 KGHSH, CDR2 LQKENI. The CDR3 bases are TGTGCCAGCTCACTGGGGGCGCGGACTGAAGCTTTCTTT. Protein: CASSLGARTEAFF. Filled out from reference TRBV18 and TRBJ1-1, the complete variable domain reads NAGVMQNPRHLVRRRGQEARLRCSPMKGHSHVYWYRQLPEEGLKFMVYLQKENIIDESGMPKERFSAEFPKEGPSILRIQQVVRGDSAAYFCASSLGARTEAFFGQGTRLTVV.

This clone has more than one count but fewer than ten. The chain links TRBV9 to TRBJ2-1; D is unresolved. This CDR3 comprises 14 residues. The germline V gene has CDR1 SGDLS and CDR2 YYNGEE. The ends were cut back, 0 bases at V and 8 bases at J, with 12 bases in the middle. CDR3 nucleotides: TGTGCCAGCAGCGTAGACCTAGAGATCCATGAGCAGTTCTTC. The encoded protein is CASSVDLEIHEQFF.

The chain carries TRBV7-6 and TRBJ1-1; a weak D match, TRBD1 (5 bases). The CDR3 is 14 amino acids. Per the germline V gene, CDR1 is SGHVS and CDR2 is FNYEAQ. Trimming took 3 bases from V and 4 from J, leaving 12 bases between them. The chain's CDR3 is CASSFGGRGTEAFF. The CDR3 bases are TGTGCCAGCAGCTTCGGGGGGAGGGGCACTGAAGCTTTCTTT.

This clone was detected only a few times. The chain combines TRBV5-1 with TRBJ2-1, with a possible D match to TRBD2 (6 bases). Per the germline V gene, CDR1 is SGHRS and CDR2 is YFSETQ. V gave up 8 bases and J gave up 2 bases, with 20 bases separating them. The CDR3 length is 16 residues. As DNA, the CDR3 is TGCGCCAGGACCTCAACCGGGACTGCGCCCTACAATGAGCAGTTCTTC. Amino acids: CARTSTGTAPYNEQFF.

This clone was recorded only once. This chain uses TRBV28 with TRBJ1-1; the D gene is possibly TRBD1 (6 bases). Germline V gene data show CDR1 as MDHEN and CDR2 as SYDVKM. The CDR3 is made up of 14 amino acids. Trimming removed 5 bases at V and 5 bases at J, with 15 bases between. The CDR3 here is CASSPQGRRTEAFF. Written as DNA, the CDR3 is TGTGCCAGCAGTCCACAGGGAAGGCGAACTGAAGCTTTCTTT. The full variable domain, in which reference TRBV28 and TRBJ1-1 provide the parts outside the CDR3, is DVKVTQSSRYLVKRTGEKVFLECVQDMDHENMFWYRQDPGLGLRLIYFSYDVKMKEKGDIPEGYSVSREKKERFSLILESASTNQTSMYLCASSPQGRRTEAFFGQGTRLTVV.

The V call is TRBV9, the J call TRBJ2-7; D is perhaps TRBD2 (5 bases). This CDR3 comprises 14 residues. Germline-derived CDR1 and CDR2 are SGDLS and YYNGEE. Trimming cost V 0 bases and J 2 bases, with 9 bases left between them. The CDR3 reads CASSVGGRAYEQYF. For the CDR3, the DNA is TGTGCCAGCAGCGTAGGCGGGCGGGCCTACGAGCAGTACTTC.

The V gene is TRBV27, the J gene TRBJ2-5, with D possibly TRBD1 on 6 matching bases. The DNA end is a closer match to TRBJ2-7, so the J assignment may be wrong. Germline values: CDR1 MNHEY, CDR2 SMNVEV (reference sequence). CDR3 length equals 16 residues. The CDR3 is CASRLQMGAHSYEQYF. The CDR3 nucleotides are TGTGCCAGCAGACTCCAAATGGGGGCCCACTCCTACGAGCAGTACTTC.

The rearrangement links TRBV2 to TRBJ2-2; TRBD1 matches 7 bases. V lost 7 bases and J lost 4; bases outside the gene matches: 9. The CDR3 is 15 residues long. Germline CDR1 SNHLY, CDR2 FYNNEI. CDR3 sequence (DNA): TGTGCCAGCAAGAGGGACAGAAGCTTCACCGGGGAGCTGTTTTTT. It is translated as CASKRDRSFTGELFF.

The chain is built from TRBV4-2 and TRBJ2-7, with a possible D match to TRBD2 (5 bases). V was shortened by 1 base and J by 0 bases, with 16 bases between the two germline ends. The germline CDR1 and CDR2 sequences are LGHNA and YNFKEQ. The CDR3 is 17 amino acids. The CDR3 protein is CASSQVGFSTNSYEQYF. The CDR3 DNA reads as TGTGCCAGCAGCCAAGTGGGATTTTCGACTAACTCCTACGAGCAGTACTTC.

The chain uses TRBV14 and TRBJ2-1; 12 nucleotides align to TRBD2. V was pared by 2 bases and J by 6 bases, with 2 bases of the junction left unmatched. The CDR3 is made up of 15 amino acids. The germline gives CDR1 SGHDN, CDR2 FVKESK. The CDR3 coding sequence is TGTGCCAGCAGCCAACTAGCGGGAGGGCCCAATGAGCAGTTCTTC. Translated, it gives CASSQLAGGPNEQFF.

V gene TRBV5-1 combines with J gene TRBJ2-1; D not resolved. Germline lookup yields CDR1 SGHRS and CDR2 YFSETQ. The V gene lost 7 bases and the J gene lost 4 bases, with 12 bases spanning the gap. The CDR3 runs to 13 residues. The CDR3: CASGLESYNEQFF. As DNA, the CDR3 is TGCGCCAGCGGCCTTGAAAGTTACAATGAGCAGTTCTTC.

The CDR3 DNA is TGCGCCAGCAGCTTGGGTGGGACAGGGTCGAACGAGCAGTACTTC. It is translated as CASSLGGTGSNEQYF. The chain employs TRBV5-1 and TRBJ2-7; 9 bases fit TRBD1. This CDR3 has 15 amino acids. CDR1 and CDR2 from the germline V gene are SGHRS and YFSETQ. The V segment lost 0 bases and the J segment 5 bases; nucleotides outside the gene matches: 6.

The genes are TRBV29-1 and TRBJ2-1; D not resolved. This CDR3 is built from 11 residues. V lost 6 bases to trimming and J lost 10 bases, with 13 bases between them. Per the germline V gene, CDR1 is SQVTM and CDR2 is ANQGSEA. The CDR3 region is CSVTFAQEQFF. CDR3 nucleotides: TGCAGCGTGACTTTCGCGCAGGAGCAGTTCTTC.

The CDR3 loop is CASSPGSTGSHEQYF. DNA for the CDR3: TGTGCCAGCTCACCAGGGAGCACGGGCAGCCACGAGCAGTACTTC. The V gene is TRBV18, the J gene TRBJ2-7; possibly TRBD2 for D (5 bases). The germline V gene encodes CDR1 KGHSH and CDR2 LQKENI. Deletions cut 2 bases from V and 5 bases from J, with 16 bases between. CDR3 length: 15 residues.

This clone was observed a few times. The V and J genes are TRBV19 and TRBJ1-1, with D tentatively TRBD1 (6 bases). This CDR3 is built from 14 residues. The germline CDR1 and CDR2 sequences are LNHDA and SQIVND (reference sequence). This chain's CDR3 is CATRRSGVNTEAFF. The CDR3 nucleotides are TGTGCTACCAGACGGTCAGGGGTAAACACTGAAGCTTTCTTT.

The chain carries TRBV6-5 and TRBJ2-7; the D gene is possibly TRBD1 (5 bases). There are 11 residues in the CDR3. Germline CDR1 reads MNHEY; CDR2 reads SVGAGI. V was shortened by 4 bases and J by 5 bases, with 6 bases between the two germline ends. CDR3 bases: TGTGCCAGCAGTTCAGGGAACGAGCAGTACTTC. Translating gives CASSSGNEQYF.

This chain links TRBV30 with TRBJ2-1; 9 bases line up with TRBD2. This CDR3 comprises 13 residues. Germline V lookup: CDR1 GTSNPN, CDR2 SVGIG (reference sequence). V trimming: 6 bases; J trimming: 0 bases; junction bases outside the gene matches: 0. This chain's CDR3 is CACSGSSYNEQFF. CDR3 bases: TGTGCCTGTAGCGGGAGCTCCTACAATGAGCAGTTCTTC.

V usage is TRBV7-6 and J usage is TRBJ2-3; the match to TRBD2 covers 10 bases. The CDR3 is 15 amino acids. V shed 1 base, J shed 7 bases, and the junction held 5 bases outside the gene matches. Germline V gives CDR1 SGHVS, CDR2 FNYEAQ. The CDR3 sequence is CASSLEVSGRNTQYF. The CDR3 DNA sequence: TGTGCCAGCAGCTTAGAGGTTAGCGGGAGGAATACGCAGTATTTT.

This clone was recorded only once. V gene TRBV5-1 combines with J gene TRBJ2-1; 14 nucleotides match TRBD2. The CDR3 sequence is 17 residues long. Germline V gene lookup returns CDR1 SGHRS and CDR2 YFSETQ. J lost 4 bases, V lost 4 bases, and 7 bases had no gene match. CDR3 sequence reads: CASSHGTSGSGYNEQFF. CDR3 sequence (DNA): TGCGCCAGCAGCCACGGGACTAGCGGGAGTGGGTACAATGAGCAGTTCTTC.

The chain recombines TRBV9 with TRBJ2-1; 15 bases fit TRBD2. V shed 3 bases and J 8 bases; nucleotides not matched to a gene: 12. Germline V CDR1 and CDR2: SGDLS, YYNGEE. The CDR3 extends over 18 amino acids. The CDR3: CASSAGLAGGPGRHEQFF. In DNA form, the CDR3 reads TGTGCCAGCAGCGCCGGACTAGCGGGAGGGCCGGGTCGACATGAGCAGTTCTTC. The whole variable domain, filled in from reference TRBV9 and TRBJ2-1, reads DSGVTQTPKHLITATGQRVTLRCSPRSGDLSVYWYQQSLDQGLQFLIQYYNGEERAKGNILERFSAQQFPDLHSELNLSSLELGDSALYFCASSAGLAGGPGRHEQFFGPGTRLTVL.

The chain couples TRBV19 to TRBJ2-6, with 9 bases aligning to TRBD1. Per the germline V gene, CDR1 is LNHDA and CDR2 is SQIVND (reference sequence). V lost 5 bases to trimming and J lost 1 base; unmatched junction nucleotides: 6. CDR3 size: 17 residues. The CDR3 nucleotides read TGTGCCAGTAGTTCCACCGGGACAGGGTCTGGGGCCAACGTCCTGACTTTC. This translates into CASSSTGTGSGANVLTF.

This sequence joins TRBV7-6 and TRBJ1-3; unclear D gene. Deletions cut 5 bases from V and 2 bases from J, with 7 bases between. Germline CDR1 and CDR2: SGHVS and FNYEAQ. CDR3 size: 13 residues. CDR3 bases: TGTGCCAGCAGCCCCCTAGCTGGAAACACCATATATTTT. It yields the protein CASSPLAGNTIYF. The whole variable domain, filled in from reference TRBV7-6 and TRBJ1-3, reads GAGVSQSPRYKVTKRGQDVALRCDPISGHVSLYWYRQALGQGPEFLTYFNYEAQQDKSGLPNDRFSAERPEGSISTLTIQRTEQRDSAMYRCASSPLAGNTIYFGEGSWLTVV.

This rearrangement joins TRBV7-2 to TRBJ1-2; 7 nucleotides agree with TRBD1. Germline CDR1 and CDR2: SGHTA and FQGNSA. This CDR3 is built from 14 residues. Unmatched junction bases numbered 5, after V lost 5 bases and J lost 2 bases. The CDR3 here is CASSLGQTNYGYTF. CDR3 nucleotides: TGTGCCAGCAGCCTGGGACAGACGAACTATGGCTACACCTTC.

This chain joins TRBV7-9 and TRBJ1-5; tentatively, D is TRBD1 (6 bases). V lost 1 base and J 5 bases, leaving 6 bases between the germline ends. Germline V CDR1 and CDR2: SEHNR, FQNEAQ (reference sequence). CDR3 length: 13 amino acids. DNA of the CDR3: TGTGCCAGCAGCTTAGAGGGGGATCAGCCCCAGCATTTT. Translation gives CASSLEGDQPQHF.

In its sample, this clone was seen once. This chain links TRBV28 with TRBJ1-5; TRBD1 aligns across 7 bases. CDR3 length: 19 residues. Germline-derived CDR1 and CDR2 are MDHEN and SYDVKM. The junction had 17 bases not matched to a gene; V was cut back by 4 bases and J by 2 bases. In nucleotides, the CDR3 is TGTGCCAGCAGTTCCCCGGGTGACAGGGTGAGAGTGGGCAATCAGCCCCAGCATTTT. This encodes CASSSPGDRVRVGNQPQHF.

J is TRBJ2-1 and V is TRBV6-6, with 8 bases identical to TRBD2. Germline trimming cut 5 bases from V and 7 bases from J; bases unmatched to any gene: 10. The CDR3 is made up of 15 amino acids. Germline CDR1 is MNHNY and CDR2 is SVGAGI (reference sequence). CDR3: CASSAPGLGTNEQFF. CDR3 DNA: TGTGCCAGCAGTGCGCCGGGACTAGGAACAAATGAGCAGTTCTTC.

This chain links TRBV15 with TRBJ1-2; 8 nucleotides align to TRBD1. Trimming removed 4 bases from V and 0 bases from J; junction bases left unmatched: 7. Germline values: CDR1 LNHNV, CDR2 YYDKDF (reference sequence). The CDR3 totals 16 residues. CDR3 sequence: CATSKDRGVSNYGYTF. In DNA form, the CDR3 reads TGTGCCACCAGCAAAGACAGGGGAGTTTCTAACTATGGCTACACCTTC.